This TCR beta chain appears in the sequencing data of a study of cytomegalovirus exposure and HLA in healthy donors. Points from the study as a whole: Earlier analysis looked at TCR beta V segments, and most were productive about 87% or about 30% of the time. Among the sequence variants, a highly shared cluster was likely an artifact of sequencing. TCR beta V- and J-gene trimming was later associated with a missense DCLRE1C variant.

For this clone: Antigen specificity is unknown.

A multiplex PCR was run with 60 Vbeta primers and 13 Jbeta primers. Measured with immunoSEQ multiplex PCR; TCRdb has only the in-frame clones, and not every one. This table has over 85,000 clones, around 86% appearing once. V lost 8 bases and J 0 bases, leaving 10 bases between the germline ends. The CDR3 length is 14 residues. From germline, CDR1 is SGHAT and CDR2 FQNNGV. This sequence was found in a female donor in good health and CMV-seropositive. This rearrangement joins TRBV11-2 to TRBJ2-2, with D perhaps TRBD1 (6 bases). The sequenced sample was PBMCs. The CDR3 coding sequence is TGTGCCAGCGGGCAGGGGACGAACACCGGGGAGCTGTTTTTT. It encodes CASGQGTNTGELFF.